Each of the 12 T cell receptor beta chains below was sequenced from the same sample in a study of blood T cell repertoires in COVID-19 (dated by TCRdb to 2020 to 2021). Library prep was done by the immunoSEQ multiplex PCR assay. TCRdb obtained this table from immuneACCESS and retained in-frame rearrangements with V and J assigned. These tables miss some clones; where compared with another copy, unresolved V genes account for less than half of the shortfall, and the remainder is unexplained. The sample includes under 200,000 clones, with 70% to 90% observed a single time. The top ten clonotypes cover around 5% of the sample. What was sequenced was peripheral blood. The receptors were sampled from a woman in her 50s with COVID-19, enrolled during active disease.

The V and J genes are TRBV6-2 or TRBV6-3 and TRBJ2-7; D is ambiguous. The CDR3 has 13 amino acids. V lost 0 bases and J lost 1, with 4 bases in between. Per the germline V gene, CDR1 is MNHEY and CDR2 is SVGEGT. CDR3 bases: TGTGCCAGCAGTTACTCGACATCCTACGAGCAGTACTTC. This encodes CASSYSTSYEQYF.

The chain employs TRBV28 and TRBJ2-2; a weak D match, TRBD2 (7 bases). V lost 8 bases and J 2 bases, leaving 18 bases between the germline ends. Germline V gives CDR1 MDHEN, CDR2 SYDVKM. The CDR3 is 16 amino acids. This chain's CDR3 is CASGGAAGDNTGELFF. CDR3 in DNA: TGTGCCAGCGGGGGCGCGGCGGGGGATAACACCGGGGAGCTGTTTTTT.

This rearrangement joins TRBV18 to TRBJ2-2; weak D call: TRBD1 (5 bases). The germline V gene has CDR1 KGHSH and CDR2 LQKENI. V was cut by 3 bases and J by 4 bases, with 12 bases left in between. This CDR3 has 15 amino acids. The CDR3 reads CASSPNQGPTGELFF. The DNA for the CDR3 is TGTGCCAGCTCACCGAATCAGGGCCCCACCGGGGAGCTGTTTTTT.

This clone was recorded only once. The V and J genes are TRBV19 and TRBJ2-4; 7 bases fit TRBD2. The germline V gene has CDR1 LNHDA and CDR2 SQIVND (reference sequence). Trimming took 5 bases from V and 1 from J; bases not matched to a gene: 8. This CDR3 comprises 16 residues. This CDR3 reads CASSPWGGVAKNIQYF. CDR3 nucleotides: TGTGCCAGTAGTCCATGGGGGGGGGTTGCCAAAAACATTCAGTACTTC.

The CDR3 sequence is CASSRAERGNTGELFF. The CDR3 bases are TGTGCCAGCAGCCGGGCAGAGCGGGGTAACACCGGGGAGCTGTTTTTT. V gene TRBV5-4 combines with J gene TRBJ2-2; 7 bases are shared with TRBD2. The CDR3 consists of 16 residues. V dropped 4 bases and J dropped 2; count of bases not matched to a gene: 8. CDR1 and CDR2 from the germline V gene are SGHNT and YYREEE (reference sequence).

The chain combines TRBV4-2 with TRBJ2-1; TRBD2 matches 12 bases. CDR3 length: 16 residues. Germline trimming cut 0 bases from V and 7 bases from J; bases unmatched to any gene: 4. The germline V gene has CDR1 LGHNA and CDR2 YNFKEQ. The CDR3 region is CASSQEPSGGGNEQFF. The CDR3 coding sequence is TGTGCCAGCAGCCAAGAACCTAGCGGGGGGGGAAATGAGCAGTTCTTC.

The rearrangement links TRBV30 to TRBJ1-1; TRBD1 aligns across 9 bases. The CDR3 sequence is 12 residues long. Losses at the gene ends were 8 bases for V and 4 bases for J; bases not matched to a gene: 5. Germline CDR1 GTSNPN, CDR2 SVGIG (reference sequence). The CDR3 nucleotides read TGTGCCAGTTCGACAGGGGGCACTGAAGCTTTCTTT. It is translated as CASSTGGTEAFF.

The chain employs TRBV24-1 and TRBJ2-3; the D is unclear. CDR3 length: 13 residues. The germline gives CDR1 KGHDR, CDR2 SFDVKD. The germline V and J ends were trimmed by 8 bases and 2 bases, with 10 bases remaining between them. DNA for the CDR3: TGTGCCACCACAGAAAAGTACACAGATACGCAGTATTTT. It translates to CATTEKYTDTQYF.

This clone has ten or more counts. This chain joins TRBV6-1 and TRBJ2-7; no reliable D call. The V gene lost 1 base and the J gene lost 8 bases, with 15 bases spanning the gap. The CDR3 is 14 amino acids. In germline, CDR1 is MNHNS, CDR2 SASEGT. In DNA form, the CDR3 reads TGTGCCAGCAGTGAAGACGGCGGTCCTGGTAAGCAGTACTTC. This encodes CASSEDGGPGKQYF.

The count of this clone is one. The chain carries TRBV11-3 and TRBJ2-7; 9 bases fit TRBD1. J was trimmed by 3 bases and V by 2 bases; bases with no gene match: 5. This CDR3 contains 15 residues. Germline loops: CDR1 SGHNT, CDR2 YENEEA. The CDR3 nucleotides are TGTGCCAGCAGCTTAAGGACAGGGGACCTCTACGAGCAGTACTTC. Translation: CASSLRTGDLYEQYF.

The rearrangement joins TRBV29-1 to TRBJ2-2; D is possibly TRBD2 (7 bases). V was shortened by 1 base and J by 4 bases, with 13 bases between the two germline ends. CDR1 SQVTM and CDR2 ANQGSEA come from the germline V gene. CDR3 length: 15 amino acids. The CDR3: CSVEGGGAATGELFF. The CDR3, as DNA: TGCAGCGTTGAAGGTGGGGGGGCCGCCACCGGGGAGCTGTTTTTT.

The gene calls are TRBV11-2 and TRBJ2-2; D is unclear. V dropped 5 bases and J dropped 8 bases, with 6 bases sitting between them. The CDR3 extends over 11 amino acids. Germline CDR1 is SGHAT and CDR2 is FQNNGV. The CDR3 DNA reads as TGTGCCAGCAGCCCACTGGGGGAGCTGTTTTTT. Amino acid sequence: CASSPLGELFF.